This TCR beta chain was captured by sequencing in a study of CXCR3-negative and CXCR3-positive naive CD8 T cells. Study results and limitations: The TRB CDR3s that CXCR3-positive naive cells carried were more hydrophobic than those of CXCR3-negative naive cells.

Triplicate approximately 270,000-cell sorts were made of each CD8+ T cell subset. CDR3 length: 17 amino acids. CDR1 and CDR2 from the germline V gene are SQVTM and ANQGSEA. On this clonotype: Its antigen remains unknown.

Libraries were UMI-labeled 5' RACE TRB cDNA. TCRdb reprocessed the 5' RACE reads, keeping one entry per CDR3 protein, no DNA. The table lists around 110,000 distinct CDR3 sequences. This sequence was found in a human donor in good health. Some clones in this sample may be carry-over from other donors' samples. The rearrangement links TRBV29-1 to TRBJ2-2; the D call from TCRdb, TRBD2, cannot be confirmed without DNA. Sequencing used naive CXCR3+ CD8+ T cells from blood. Described subset: CD45RO-CCR7+CD27+CD95- naive CD8+ T cells expressing CXCR3 (TNR3+). The CDR3 sequence: CSVEIASGSGITGELFF.